The 6 T cell receptor beta chains below were found in one sample sequenced in a study of CD8 T cells in ankylosing spondylitis. Each CDR3 protein gets one entry after TCRdb re-called the 5' RACE reads with MiXCR. Here the sample spans around 340,000 distinct CDR3 sequences, 20% being singletons. The sequencing sample was made of blood, either unsorted or a sorted T cell fraction (not recorded which). These receptors all stem from a male donor with ankylosing spondylitis or in good health (not recorded which).

The gene calls are TRBV30 and TRBJ2-3, with D unclear. V lost 8 bases and J 2 bases, leaving 8 bases between the germline ends. Germline V gene data show CDR1 as GTSNPN and CDR2 as SVGIG (reference sequence). The CDR3 runs 11 residues. This chain's CDR3 is CAAEDTDTQYF. The CDR3 DNA reads as TGTGCCGCAGAAGACACAGATACGCAGTATTTT.

Here the CDR3 reads CASSPGGQGSADIQYF. In nucleotides, the CDR3 is TGTGCCAGCAGCCCGGGCGGACAGGGCTCTGCGGACATTCAGTACTTC. This chain uses TRBV9 with TRBJ2-4; 8 bases map to TRBD1. The length of the CDR3 is 16 residues. The ends lost 4 bases at V and 8 bases at J; junction bases unmatched: 14. Germline V gives CDR1 SGDLS, CDR2 YYNGEE.

The gene calls are TRBV28 and TRBJ2-1, with 10 bases aligning to TRBD1. Trimming took 4 bases from V and 7 from J; bases not matched to a gene: 4. The CDR3 loop spans 14 amino acids. Germline lookup yields CDR1 MDHEN and CDR2 SYDVKM. The CDR3 sequence is CASSSWDRGNEQFF. The CDR3 DNA reads as TGTGCCAGCAGTTCGTGGGACAGGGGTAATGAGCAGTTCTTC.

This clonotype occurred a few times. The rearrangement joins TRBV3-1 to TRBJ1-1; D unclear. The CDR3 spans 14 residues. CDR1 and CDR2 from the germline V gene are LGHDT and YNNKEL (reference sequence). V was clipped by 0 bases and J by 5 bases, with 10 bases between them. The CDR3 region is CASSQDMGRTEAFF. The CDR3, as DNA: TGTGCCAGCAGCCAAGATATGGGGAGGACTGAAGCTTTCTTT.

This clonotype has a count of ten or more. The chain links TRBV28 to TRBJ2-6; D might be TRBD2 (5 bases). The CDR3 extends over 17 amino acids. In germline, CDR1 is MDHEN, CDR2 SYDVKM. Trimming cost V 3 bases and J 0 bases, with 12 bases left between them. The CDR3 is CASSFQDFGSGANVLTF. The CDR3 DNA reads TGTGCCAGCAGTTTTCAGGACTTCGGCTCTGGGGCCAACGTCCTGACTTTC.

This sequence joins TRBV12-3 or TRBV12-4 and TRBJ2-2, with 7 positions matching TRBD1. CDR3 length: 12 residues. V gave up 6 bases and J gave up 9 bases; unmatched junction bases: 4. The CDR3 loop reads CASSRGSRELFF. In DNA, the CDR3 is TGTGCCAGCAGCAGGGGGAGCAGGGAGCTGTTTTTT.